This entry describes one TCR beta chain. The entry originates in a study of blood T cell repertoires in COVID-19. Study overall: Samples taken during acute and convalescent COVID-19 were collected in the United States, Italy and Spain. Sample material is recorded as cDNA or gDNA derived from T cells, B-cell-depleted T cells, or PBMCs.

Seattle's cohort entered during active infection and was followed longitudinally. Original methodology: Amplification of reference gene primers was used by the study to estimate nucleated cell counts. Data came from immunoSEQ multiplex PCR; TCRdb stores just in-frame clones and leaves some out. The V and J calls and clone size are taken from that table; D and trimming were inferred from the DNA. The sample gives almost 400,000 clones, 70% to 90% of which show up once; over 2% is in the top ten. The source is a woman in her sixties or seventies with COVID-19, enrolled during active disease. Sequencing was performed on peripheral blood.

The CDR3 protein is CASSLPQGASNQPQHF. The CDR3 coding sequence is TGTGCCAGCAGTTTACCACAGGGGGCTAGCAATCAGCCCCAGCATTTT. The chain joins TRBV28 to TRBJ1-5, with 9 bases that match TRBD1. Losses at the gene ends were 2 bases for V and 0 bases for J; bases not matched to a gene: 2. The CDR3 is 16 residues long. Germline V gene sequence: CDR1 MDHEN, CDR2 SYDVKM.